This T cell receptor (beta chain) was sequenced in a study of beta chain features in type 1 diabetes. Expressed TCRB transcripts got sequenced, as all isolated RNA was reverse transcribed. Assay: immunoSEQ multiplex PCR; the TCRdb copy retains only in-frame clones and omits some. In the table there are 600,000 to 700,000 clones, roughly an eighth of which are singletons. This clone was found a few times. Its antigen remains unknown. The same CDR3 is also encoded by other DNA sequences in this sample. Study-level points and caveats: Across all four CD4+ subsets, people with type 1 diabetes showed modestly shorter TCRB CDR3s.

Germline-derived CDR1 and CDR2 are SGHRS and YFSETQ. Losses at the gene ends were 0 bases for V and 6 bases for J; bases not matched to a gene: 2. The CDR3 extends over 13 amino acids. Material: naive CD4+ T cells from blood. This receptor was taken from a man between 18 and 29 years old with type 1 diabetes. The chain uses TRBV5-1 and TRBJ1-1; 7 nucleotides match TRBD1. Here the CDR3 DNA reads TGCGCCAGCAGCTTGGACAGGGGCGCTGAAGCTTTCTTT. This translates into CASSLDRGAEAFF.